This T cell receptor (beta chain) was identified in a study of blood T cell repertoires in COVID-19. Assignments of participants to cohorts depended upon their own reported clinical history. Cohort 3 donors counted as recovered after two negative PCRs, clearance, or resolved symptoms. As processed by the authors: Reference gene primer amplification gave estimated nucleated cell counts. Assay used: immunoSEQ multiplex PCR; TCRdb lists only in-frame clones, some missing. For V, J and clone size, that table is used; D and trimming come from the DNA. The table has 150,000 to 200,000 clones, roughly 83% seen once. V lost 7 bases to trimming and J lost 4 bases; unmatched junction nucleotides: 5. This CDR3 comprises 13 residues. Germline values: CDR1 MNHEY, CDR2 SVGAGI.

The chain couples TRBV6-5 to TRBJ2-5, with TRBD1 matching over 8 bases. The source of this sequence is a woman between 50 and 59 years old who had recovered from COVID-19. Material for sequencing was PBMCs or T cells enriched from blood (not recorded which). CDR3 DNA sequence: TGTGCCAGCAACTTTGGACAGGGAGAGACCCAGTACTTC. Amino acid sequence: CASNFGQGETQYF.